Described below is a single T cell receptor beta chain sequence and its context. The target antigen is unknown. These data belong to a study of T cell responses to AZD1222 COVID-19 vaccine. Study conclusions and caveats: Spike as a whole was targeted by vaccine-associated CD4 TCRs, dominant at 160-218 and 743-854.

The method was immunoSEQ multiplex PCR; TCRdb's version includes in-frame clones alone and lacks a portion of them. The sample holds 180,000 or so clones, roughly 93% seen once. The sequencing here drew on peripheral blood, taken on day 0 of AZD1222 vaccination. The clonotype comes from an adult in good health.

The chain's CDR3 is CASWEQKNSPLHF. As DNA, the CDR3 is TGTGCCAGCTGGGAACAGAAAAATTCACCCCTCCACTTT. The chain joins TRBV6-1 to TRBJ1-6, with D hard to call. Germline loops: CDR1 MNHNS, CDR2 SASEGT. V was trimmed by 8 bases and J by 7 bases, leaving 12 bases between them. The CDR3 is 13 amino acids.